The rows below give T cell receptor beta chains drawn from one sample of a study of cytomegalovirus exposure and HLA in healthy donors. Generated by immunoSEQ multiplex PCR, the TCRdb table keeps only in-frame clones and is missing some. This sample has about 190,000 clones; 80% occur once, and the top ten carry 1.1%. Sequencing input: PBMCs. Receptors were obtained from a middle-aged woman in good health and CMV-seronegative. The CDR3 runs from the conserved cysteine through the conserved F or W. D genes are given only for firm matches. The size of a clone is reported for some rows only, either as once, few or many, or as a class for expanded clones.

D	size	V	J	DNA	CDR3
-	-	TRBV11-2	TRBJ2-1	TGTGCCAGCAGCTTATATGTAGGGGACAGCGGGAGCAGGAATGAGCAGTTCTTC	CASSLYVGDSGSRNEQFF
TRBD1	-	TRBV6-5	TRBJ1-6	TGTGCCAGCAGAACGGACAGGGAAGGATCACCCCTCCACTTT	CASRTDREGSPLHF
TRBD1	-	TRBV12-5	TRBJ2-3	TGTGCTAGTGGTTGGACAGGGGAGAGCACAGATACGCAGTATTTT	CASGWTGESTDTQYF
-	-	TRBV7-6	TRBJ2-2	TGTGCCAGCAGCTACCGCGTCGGGACGGGACAAGACGGGGAGCTGTTTTTT	CASSYRVGTGQDGELFF
TRBD1	-	TRBV7-2	TRBJ2-3	TGTGCCAGCAGCCCGGGGACAGGGAGGCCAGATACGCAGTATTTT	CASSPGTGRPDTQYF
-	-	TRBV20-1	TRBJ2-1	TGCAGTGCCCCGCGGTCCCATGAGCAGTTCTTC	CSAPRSHEQFF
TRBD1	once	TRBV10-3	TRBJ1-2	TGTGCCATCAGCGACCGGGACAGGGGCTTATTCTATGGCTACACCTTC	CAISDRDRGLFYGYTF
TRBD1	-	TRBV6-1	TRBJ1-2	TGTGCCAGCAGTGAGACAGGGGGGAGGAACTATGGCTACACCTTC	CASSETGGRNYGYTF
TRBD2	-	TRBV19	TRBJ2-3	TGTGCCAGTAAGGGGGTACTAGCGGGAGTCACAGATACGCAGTATTTT	CASKGVLAGVTDTQYF
-	-	TRBV30	TRBJ1-2	TGTGCCTGGAGTAAGGGACTCCTGAACTATGGCTACACCTTC	CAWSKGLLNYGYTF
-	-	TRBV18	TRBJ2-1	TGTGCCAGCTCACCAAGCCGGGACATCCTATACAATGAGCAGTTCTTC	CASSPSRDILYNEQFF
TRBD2	-	TRBV4-3	TRBJ2-1	TGCGCCAGCGGCAGGACGGGGGGCGGGGGGTCCTACAATGAGCAGTTCTTC	CASGRTGGGGSYNEQFF
-	-	TRBV7-9	TRBJ2-5	TGTGCCAGCAGCCCATTTCAGGGGAAGGAGACCCAGTACTTC	CASSPFQGKETQYF
TRBD1	-	TRBV19	TRBJ2-7	TGTGCCAGTAGTAGACAGGGAGAGGGCTACGAGCAGTACTTC	CASSRQGEGYEQYF
-	-	TRBV5-1	TRBJ2-3	TGCGCCAGCAGCTCCGAAGCGGGCCGCACAGATACGCAGTATTTT	CASSSEAGRTDTQYF
TRBD1	-	TRBV5-6	TRBJ1-4	TGTGCCAGCAGCTTGGGCAGGGGGCGGGAAAAACTGTTTTTT	CASSLGRGREKLFF
TRBD1	-	TRBV19	TRBJ2-1	TGTGCCAGTAGTGCAAGGACAGGGGAGATCAATGAGCAGTTCTTC	CASSARTGEINEQFF
-	-	TRBV5-1	TRBJ1-2	TGCGCCAGCAGCCCCACGTCGACAGGTGACTATGGCTACACCTTC	CASSPTSTGDYGYTF
TRBD1	-	TRBV19	TRBJ2-3	TGTGCCAGTAGCGAGGGAGGGACAGGGATAGATACGCAGTATTTT	CASSEGGTGIDTQYF
-	-	TRBV6-5	TRBJ1-1	TGTGCCAGCAGATCGACGGGGAGTACTGAAGCTTTCTTT	CASRSTGSTEAFF
TRBD1	-	TRBV7-9	TRBJ2-5	TGTGCCAGCAGCTTAGAACAGGGGGCGAGGGAGACCCAGTACTTC	CASSLEQGARETQYF
-	-	TRBV15	TRBJ1-5	TGTGCCACCAGCAGAGGGACAGCTTATAGCAATCAGCCCCAGCATTTT	CATSRGTAYSNQPQHF
TRBD2	-	TRBV29-1	TRBJ2-1	TGCAGCGGTGTGACTAGCGGGAGGGAGGATGAGCAGTTCTTC	CSGVTSGREDEQFF
-	-	TRBV9	TRBJ2-1	TGTGCCAGCAGCGTTTACTCCTACAATGAGCAGTTCTTC	CASSVYSYNEQFF
TRBD2	few	TRBV7-9	TRBJ2-2	TGTGCCAGCAGCTCTAGCCTGGGACTAGCGGAGGCCCGGCCCGGGGAGCTGTTTTTT	CASSSSLGLAEARPGELFF
-	-	TRBV4-1	TRBJ2-5	TGCGCCAGCAGCACCTTACAGGGCTCGGGGGAGACCCAGTACTTC	CASSTLQGSGETQYF
TRBD1	-	TRBV4-2	TRBJ1-3	TGTGCCAGCAGCCAAAACCCGGGACAGGGGGCTGGAAACACCATATATTTT	CASSQNPGQGAGNTIYF
-	once	TRBV5-6	TRBJ2-1	TGTGCCAGCAGCTGGAGGGGTGCCTACAATGAGCAGTTCTTC	CASSWRGAYNEQFF
-	-	TRBV21-1	TRBJ2-7	TGTGCCAGCAGCAAAGTTACCCGGGGACTAGCGGGGGCATACGAGCAGTACTTC	CASSKVTRGLAGAYEQYF
-	-	TRBV6-5	TRBJ1-6	TGTGCCAGCAGTTACAAGACAGGAAAAAATTCACCCCTCCACTTT	CASSYKTGKNSPLHF
-	-	TRBV7-3	TRBJ2-7	TGTGCCAGCAGCCCTTCAGGGGATCTACAATACGAGCAGTACTTC	CASSPSGDLQYEQYF
TRBD1	-	TRBV15	TRBJ2-3	TGTGCCACCAGCAGAAGGACAGGGGGGAACGCAGATACGCAGTATTTT	CATSRRTGGNADTQYF
TRBD2	-	TRBV9	TRBJ2-7	TGTGCCAGCAGCGGACTAATAGCGGGAGTAGGGGAGCAGTACTTC	CASSGLIAGVGEQYF
-	-	TRBV7-2	TRBJ1-5	TGTGCCAGCAGCTTTATGTCGCAGGGAAGTGGGTCCCAGCATTTT	CASSFMSQGSGSQHF
-	-	TRBV14	TRBJ2-1	TGTGCCAGCAGCCGTAATAGTCGTAATGAGCAGTTCTTC	CASSRNSRNEQFF
-	once	TRBV9	TRBJ2-3	TGTGCCAGCAGCGTAGGTAGCGGCGAGGAGACGCAGTATTTT	CASSVGSGEETQYF
-	-	TRBV5-4	TRBJ2-3	TGTGCCAGCAGCTTGAAGGACGGGGCAGATACGCAGTATTTT	CASSLKDGADTQYF
TRBD1	-	TRBV29-1	TRBJ1-2	TGCAGCGTGACTGAACAGGGGGCGATCGGCTATGGCTACACCTTC	CSVTEQGAIGYGYTF
-	-	TRBV7-3	TRBJ2-2	TGTGCCAGCAGCCCAGCGGGCACCGGGGAGCTGTTTTTT	CASSPAGTGELFF
TRBD2	-	TRBV10-2	TRBJ2-3	TGCGCCAGCAGACTAGCGGGGGAAACCACAGATACGCAGTATTTT	CASRLAGETTDTQYF
-	-	TRBV7-2	TRBJ2-2	TGTGCCAGCAGCTTTGAAGCGGTATCTAACACCGGGGAGCTGTTTTTT	CASSFEAVSNTGELFF
-	-	TRBV7-3	TRBJ2-3	TGTGCCAGCAGCTTGAGCTACACAGATACGCAGTATTTT	CASSLSYTDTQYF
-	-	TRBV11-3	TRBJ2-5	TGTGCCAGCAGCACAGACATGAGGACCCAGTACTTC	CASSTDMRTQYF
TRBD1	-	TRBV5-1	TRBJ2-2	TGCGCCAGTAAGGGACAGCTGAACACCGGGGAGCTGTTTTTT	CASKGQLNTGELFF
-	-	TRBV9	TRBJ2-2	TGTGCCAGCAGCGTAGATGCAGGGGTTACGAACACCGGGGAGCTGTTTTTT	CASSVDAGVTNTGELFF
TRBD2	-	TRBV7-8	TRBJ2-1	TGTGCCAGCAGCTTGGGGACGGGAGGTCTTTTCTACAATGAGCAGTTCTTC	CASSLGTGGLFYNEQFF
TRBD1	-	TRBV14	TRBJ1-1	TGTGCCAGCAGCCGATACGTCGACCGGGACAGTGAAGCTTTCTTT	CASSRYVDRDSEAFF
TRBD1	-	TRBV27	TRBJ1-1	TGTGCCAGCAGATCGATCCGGACAGGGGACACTGAAGCTTTCTTT	CASRSIRTGDTEAFF
-	-	TRBV19	TRBJ1-5	TGTGCCAGTAGCCCCGACCCAGGAGAGGGATTATGGAAGCCCCAGCATTTT	CASSPDPGEGLWKPQHF
TRBD1	-	TRBV5-1	TRBJ1-2	TGCGCCAGCAGCTTACGGACAGGGGTCGACTATGGCTACACCTTC	CASSLRTGVDYGYTF
-	-	TRBV11-3	TRBJ2-5	TGTGCCAGCAGCTTAAGTGCCGGGCAAGAGACCCAGTACTTC	CASSLSAGQETQYF
-	-	TRBV5-4	TRBJ2-1	TGTGCCAGCAGCGCCGCCCCCGAGCATGAGCAGTTCTTC	CASSAAPEHEQFF